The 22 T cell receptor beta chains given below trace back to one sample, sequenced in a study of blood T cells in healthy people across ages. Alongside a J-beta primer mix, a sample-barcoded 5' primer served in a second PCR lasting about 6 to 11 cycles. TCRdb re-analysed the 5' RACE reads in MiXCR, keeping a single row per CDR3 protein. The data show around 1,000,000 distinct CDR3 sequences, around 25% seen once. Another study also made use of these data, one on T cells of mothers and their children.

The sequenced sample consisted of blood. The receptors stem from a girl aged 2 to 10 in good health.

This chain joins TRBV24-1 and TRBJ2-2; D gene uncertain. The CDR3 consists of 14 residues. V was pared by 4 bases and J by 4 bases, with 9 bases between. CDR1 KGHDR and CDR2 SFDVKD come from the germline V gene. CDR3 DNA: TGTGCCACCAGTGACTCCACGTCCACCGGGGAGCTGTTTTTT. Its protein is CATSDSTSTGELFF.

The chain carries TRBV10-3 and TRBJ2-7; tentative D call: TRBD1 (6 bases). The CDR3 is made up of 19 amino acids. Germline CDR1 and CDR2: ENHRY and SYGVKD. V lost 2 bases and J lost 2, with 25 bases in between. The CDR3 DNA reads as TGTGCCATCAGTGAGCGTACCCGGACTGACAGGATCGGGGCCTACGAGCAGTACTTC. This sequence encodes CAISERTRTDRIGAYEQYF.

The CDR3 DNA reads as TGCAGCGTTGTACGGGGTACCTACAATGAGCAGTTCTTC. This translates into CSVVRGTYNEQFF. The rearrangement joins TRBV29-1 to TRBJ2-1, with TRBD2 as a possible D gene (5 bases). The CDR3 totals 13 residues. Trimming cost V 4 bases and J 2 bases, with 9 bases left between them. Germline V gives CDR1 SQVTM, CDR2 ANQGSEA.

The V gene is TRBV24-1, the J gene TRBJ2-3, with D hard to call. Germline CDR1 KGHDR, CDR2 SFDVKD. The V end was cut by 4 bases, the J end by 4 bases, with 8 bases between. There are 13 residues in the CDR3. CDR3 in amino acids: CATSDLQSDTQYF. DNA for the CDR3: TGTGCCACCAGTGACCTACAGTCAGATACGCAGTATTTT.

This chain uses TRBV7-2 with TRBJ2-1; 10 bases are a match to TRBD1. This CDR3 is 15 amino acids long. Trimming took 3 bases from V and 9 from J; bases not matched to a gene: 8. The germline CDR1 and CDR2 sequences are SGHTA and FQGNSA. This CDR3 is CASSLDRGGSGEQFF. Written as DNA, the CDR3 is TGTGCCAGCAGCTTGGACAGGGGGGGTTCGGGTGAGCAGTTCTTC. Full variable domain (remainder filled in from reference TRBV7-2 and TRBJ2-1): GAGVSQSPSNKVTEKGKDVELRCDPISGHTALYWYRQSLGQGLEFLIYFQGNSAPDKSGLPSDRFSAERTGGSVSTLTIQRTQQEDSAVYLCASSLDRGGSGEQFFGPGTRLTVL.

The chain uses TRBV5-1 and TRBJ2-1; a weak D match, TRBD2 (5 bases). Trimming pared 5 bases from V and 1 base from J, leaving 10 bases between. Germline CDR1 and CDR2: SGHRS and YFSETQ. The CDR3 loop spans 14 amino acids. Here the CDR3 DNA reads TGCGCCAGCAGGGAACGGGATTCCTACAATGAGCAGTTCTTC. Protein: CASRERDSYNEQFF.

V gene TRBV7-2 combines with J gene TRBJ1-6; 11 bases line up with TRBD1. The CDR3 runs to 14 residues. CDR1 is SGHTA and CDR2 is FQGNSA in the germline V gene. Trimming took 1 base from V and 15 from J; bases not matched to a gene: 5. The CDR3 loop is CASSLEGQGVSLHF. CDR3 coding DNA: TGTGCCAGCAGCTTAGAGGGACAGGGGGTTAGCCTCCACTTT.

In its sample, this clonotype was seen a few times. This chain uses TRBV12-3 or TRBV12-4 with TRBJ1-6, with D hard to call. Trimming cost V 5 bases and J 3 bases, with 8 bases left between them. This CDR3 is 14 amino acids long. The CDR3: CASSGRGYNSPLHF. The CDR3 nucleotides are TGTGCCAGCAGTGGGCGAGGCTATAATTCACCCCTCCACTTT.

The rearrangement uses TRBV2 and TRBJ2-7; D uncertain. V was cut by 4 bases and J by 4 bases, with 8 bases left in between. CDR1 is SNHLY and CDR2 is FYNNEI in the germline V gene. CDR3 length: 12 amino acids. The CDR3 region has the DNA TGTGCCAGCAGTGTAGAAAGGTACGAGCAGTACTTC. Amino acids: CASSVERYEQYF. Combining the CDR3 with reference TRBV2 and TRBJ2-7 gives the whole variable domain EPEVTQTPSHQVTQMGQEVILRCVPISNHLYFYWYRQILGQKVEFLVSFYNNEISEKSEIFDDQFSVERPDGSNFTLKIRSTKLEDSAMYFCASSVERYEQYFGPGTRLTVT.

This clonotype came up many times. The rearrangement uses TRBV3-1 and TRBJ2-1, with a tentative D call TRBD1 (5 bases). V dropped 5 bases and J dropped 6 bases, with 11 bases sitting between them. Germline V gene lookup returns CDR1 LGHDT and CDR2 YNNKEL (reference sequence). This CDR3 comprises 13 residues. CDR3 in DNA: TGTGCCAGCAGCTACAACAGGATCAATGAGCAGTTCTTC. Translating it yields CASSYNRINEQFF.

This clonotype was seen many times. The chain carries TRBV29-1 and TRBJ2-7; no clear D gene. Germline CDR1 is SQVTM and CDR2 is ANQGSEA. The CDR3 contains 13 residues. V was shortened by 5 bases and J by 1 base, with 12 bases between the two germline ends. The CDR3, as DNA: TGCAGCGTTTTTGCCCCAGATTCCTACGAGCAGTACTTC. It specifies CSVFAPDSYEQYF.

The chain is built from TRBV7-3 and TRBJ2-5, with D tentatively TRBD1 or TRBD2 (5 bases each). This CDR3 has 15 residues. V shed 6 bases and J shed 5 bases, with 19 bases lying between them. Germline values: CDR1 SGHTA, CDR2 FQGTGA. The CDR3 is CASSLLPGPFETQYF. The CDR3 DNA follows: TGTGCCAGCAGTTTACTCCCGGGACCCTTCGAGACCCAGTACTTC. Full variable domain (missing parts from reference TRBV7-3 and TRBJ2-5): GAGVSQTPSNKVTEKGKYVELRCDPISGHTALYWYRQSLGQGPEFLIYFQGTGAADDSGLPNDRFFAVRPEGSVSTLKIQRTERGDSAVYLCASSLLPGPFETQYFGPGTRLLVL.

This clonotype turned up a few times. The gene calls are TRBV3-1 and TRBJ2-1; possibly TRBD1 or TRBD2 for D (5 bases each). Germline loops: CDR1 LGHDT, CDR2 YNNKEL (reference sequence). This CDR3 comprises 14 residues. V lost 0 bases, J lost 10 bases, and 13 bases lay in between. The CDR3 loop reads CASSQDRASNEQFF. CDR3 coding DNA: TGTGCCAGCAGCCAAGACAGGGCTAGCAACGAGCAGTTCTTC.

CDR3 loop: CSAGTYTEQYF. The CDR3 region has the DNA TGCAGTGCTGGGACGTACACGGAGCAGTACTTC. The V call is TRBV20-1, the J call TRBJ2-7; either TRBD1 or TRBD2 may fit D (5 bases each). This CDR3 has 11 residues. The V gene's germline CDR1 is DFQATT and CDR2 SNEGSKA (reference sequence). Trimming left V 5 bases short and J 7 bases short, with 12 bases between.

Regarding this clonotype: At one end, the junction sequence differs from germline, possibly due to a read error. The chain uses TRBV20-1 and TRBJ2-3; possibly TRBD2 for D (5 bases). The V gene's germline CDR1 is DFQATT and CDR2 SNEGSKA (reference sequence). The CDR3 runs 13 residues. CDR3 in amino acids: CGARIPEGDTQYF. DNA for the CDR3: TGCGGTGCCCGAATACCTGAGGGCGATACGCAGTATTTT.

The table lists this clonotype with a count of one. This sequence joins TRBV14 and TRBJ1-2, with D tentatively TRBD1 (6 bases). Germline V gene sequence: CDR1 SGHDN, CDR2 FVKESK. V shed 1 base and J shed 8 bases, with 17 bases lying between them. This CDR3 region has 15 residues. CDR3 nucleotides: TGTGCCAGCAGCCAAGTTCAGGCAGGGGCGGGCGGCTACACCTTC. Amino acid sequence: CASSQVQAGAGGYTF.

The CDR3 loop reads CASSPFRGTNEKLFF. CDR3 bases: TGTGCCAGCAGCCCATTCCGGGGGACTAATGAAAAACTGTTTTTT. The rearrangement uses TRBV7-9 and TRBJ1-4, with a weak D call TRBD1 (5 bases). With 5 bases removed from V and 2 bases from J, the gap between germline ends came to 12 bases. Germline CDR1 is SEHNR and CDR2 is FQNEAQ (reference sequence). This CDR3 region has 15 residues.

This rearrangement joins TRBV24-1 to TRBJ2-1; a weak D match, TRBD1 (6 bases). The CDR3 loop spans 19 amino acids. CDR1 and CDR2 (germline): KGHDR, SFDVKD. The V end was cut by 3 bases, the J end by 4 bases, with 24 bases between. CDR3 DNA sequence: TGTGCCACCAGTGATCGTCCCGGGGCAGGGGAACAAGCGTACAATGAGCAGTTCTTC. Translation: CATSDRPGAGEQAYNEQFF.

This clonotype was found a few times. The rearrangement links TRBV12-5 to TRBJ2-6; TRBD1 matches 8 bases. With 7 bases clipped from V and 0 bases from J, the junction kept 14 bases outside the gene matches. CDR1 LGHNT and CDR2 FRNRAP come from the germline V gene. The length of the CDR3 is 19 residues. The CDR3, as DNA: TGTGCTAGTGCCATGCTAACCGGGACAGGAACCTCTGGGGCCAACGTCCTGACTTTC. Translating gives CASAMLTGTGTSGANVLTF.

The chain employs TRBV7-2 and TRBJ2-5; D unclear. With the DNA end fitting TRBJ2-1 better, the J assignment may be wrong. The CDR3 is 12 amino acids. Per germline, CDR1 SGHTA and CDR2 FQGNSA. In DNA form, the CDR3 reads TGTGCCAGCAGCTTCGGGTGGAGTGAGCAGTTCTTC. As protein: CASSFGWSEQFF.

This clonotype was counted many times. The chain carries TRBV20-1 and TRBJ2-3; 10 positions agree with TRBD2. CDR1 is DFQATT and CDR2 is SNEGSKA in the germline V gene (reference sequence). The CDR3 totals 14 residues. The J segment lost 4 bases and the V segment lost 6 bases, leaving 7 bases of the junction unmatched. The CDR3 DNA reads TGCAGTGCCCGAAGCGGGGGGGCCGCAGATACGCAGTATTTT. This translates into CSARSGGAADTQYF.

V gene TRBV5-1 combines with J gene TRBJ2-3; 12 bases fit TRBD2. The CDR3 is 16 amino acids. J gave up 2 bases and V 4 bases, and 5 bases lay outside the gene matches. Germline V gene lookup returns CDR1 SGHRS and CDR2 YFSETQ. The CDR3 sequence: CASSPRTSGITDTQYF. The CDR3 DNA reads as TGCGCCAGCAGCCCGAGGACTAGCGGGATCACAGATACGCAGTATTTT.